The 30 T cell receptor beta chains below come from one sample, sequenced in a study of T and B cells in COVID-19 patients. TRB was amplified from approximately 250-500 ng of blood genomic DNA. TRB rearrangements were amplified by multiplex PCR with BIOMED2 TRB-A/B primers. TCRdb itself ran the multiplex PCR reads through MiXCR, one entry per CDR3 protein. Of roughly 5,100 distinct CDR3 sequences in the sample, approximately 20% were seen once. The source material was blood. The receptor set was obtained from a human donor with active COVID-19.

This clonotype is medium-sized (0.01 to 0.1%) within its sample. This sequence joins TRBV6-2 or TRBV6-3 and TRBJ2-1; TRBD2 agrees at 13 bases. The V and J ends lost 6 bases and 6 bases, in that order; junction bases with no gene match: 2. Germline CDR1 reads MNHEY; CDR2 reads SVGEGT. This CDR3 has 14 residues. The CDR3 DNA sequence: TGTGCCAGCAGGACTAGCGGGGGGTCCAATGAGCAGTTCTTC. Its protein is CASRTSGGSNEQFF.

Within the sample, this clonotype is medium-sized. The genes are TRBV29-1 and TRBJ1-2; TRBD1 matches 8 bases. Germline CDR1 reads SQVTM; CDR2 reads ANQGSEA. This CDR3 region has 16 residues. V dropped 4 bases and J dropped 4; count of bases not matched to a gene: 14. DNA of the CDR3: TGCAGCGTTGTATCTCGGCGCGCAGGGGGCGTCTATGGCTACACCTTC. This sequence encodes CSVVSRRAGGVYGYTF.

This chain connects TRBV5-1 to TRBJ1-6, with D hard to call. The germline V gene encodes CDR1 SGHRS and CDR2 YFSETQ. V was shortened by 4 bases and J by 6 bases, with 8 bases between the two germline ends. The CDR3 consists of 13 residues. The CDR3 loop is CASSKHFNSPLHF. The CDR3 coding sequence is TGCGCCAGCAGCAAACATTTTAATTCACCCCTCCACTTT. The full variable domain, in which reference TRBV5-1 and TRBJ1-6 provide the parts outside the CDR3, is KAGVTQTPRYLIKTRGQQVTLSCSPISGHRSVSWYQQTPGQGLQFLFEYFSETQRNKGNFPGRFSGRQFSNSRSEMNVSTLELGDSALYLCASSKHFNSPLHFGNGTRLTVT.

This clonotype was seen at least ten times. The chain employs TRBV20-1 and TRBJ2-3; D is uncertain. The CDR3 extends over 10 amino acids. The germline gives CDR1 DFQATT, CDR2 SNEGSKA (reference sequence). V lost 7 bases, J lost 4 bases, and 6 bases lay in between. The chain's CDR3 is CSGWADTQYF. CDR3 bases: TGCAGTGGTTGGGCAGATACGCAGTATTTT.

This clonotype is classed as medium-sized. J is TRBJ2-3 and V is TRBV27; no reliable D call. The V gene's germline CDR1 is MNHEY and CDR2 SMNVEV (reference sequence). This CDR3 spans 15 amino acids. V lost 6 bases and J 2 bases, leaving 15 bases between the germline ends. The CDR3 bases are TGTGCCAGCAGCTACGGTCAGTGGCTCACAGATACGCAGTATTTT. Protein sequence: CASSYGQWLTDTQYF.

This clonotype qualifies as large. The chain carries TRBV6-5 and TRBJ2-2, with 8 bases matching TRBD2. The junction had 6 bases not matched to a gene; V was cut back by 5 bases and J by 4 bases. The CDR3 spans 15 residues. Per the germline V gene, CDR1 is MNHEY and CDR2 is SVGAGI. The CDR3 loop is CASSPLGTSTGELFF. The CDR3 region has the DNA TGTGCCAGCAGTCCGCTCGGGACTAGCACCGGGGAGCTGTTTTTT.

This clonotype is large (0.1 to 1%) in the sample. The J gene is TRBJ2-5, the V gene TRBV11-1; 7 bases line up with TRBD1. Unmatched junction bases numbered 1, after V lost 4 bases and J lost 2 bases. This CDR3 comprises 13 residues. In germline, CDR1 is SGHAT, CDR2 FQDESV (reference sequence). The CDR3 bases are TGTGCCAGCAGCTGGGACAGACAAGAGACCCAGTACTTC. Translated: CASSWDRQETQYF.

The rearrangement links TRBV6-1 to TRBJ1-1; D unclear. Germline lookup yields CDR1 MNHNS and CDR2 SASEGT. Trimming stripped 6 bases from V and 3 bases from J, with 5 bases between. The CDR3 has 11 residues. DNA for the CDR3: TGTGCCAGCAGCCGATACACTGAAGCTTTCTTT. Its translation: CASSRYTEAFF.

By share, this clonotype counts as medium-sized (0.01 to 0.1%). The V and J genes are TRBV19 and TRBJ2-7; 10 positions agree with TRBD1. This CDR3 has 17 amino acids. V trimming: 9 bases; J trimming: 6 bases; junction bases outside the gene matches: 20. Germline assignment: CDR1 LNHDA and CDR2 SQIVND (reference sequence). The CDR3 is CARTERLTGTGALEQYF. CDR3 nucleotide sequence: TGTGCCAGAACCGAACGACTTACCGGGACAGGGGCACTCGAGCAGTACTTC. The whole variable domain, filled in from reference TRBV19 and TRBJ2-7, reads DGGITQSPKYLFRKEGQNVTLSCEQNLNHDAMYWYRQDPGQGLRLIYYSQIVNDFQKGDIAEGYSVSREKKESFPLTVTSAQKNPTAFYLCARTERLTGTGALEQYFGPGTRLTVT.

This clonotype was detected many times. The gene calls are TRBV27 and TRBJ1-4; D remains ambiguous. CDR3 length equals 13 residues. V lost 4 bases to trimming and J lost 5 bases, with 8 bases between them. Germline lookup yields CDR1 MNHEY and CDR2 SMNVEV (reference sequence). This chain's CDR3 is CASSSYLNEKLFF. In DNA, the CDR3 is TGTGCCAGCAGTTCCTATCTAAATGAAAAACTGTTTTTT.

The V and J genes are TRBV7-9 and TRBJ2-3; D may be TRBD2 (5 bases). The CDR3 is 15 residues long. V shed 1 base and J shed 8 bases, with 16 bases lying between them. Germline V lookup: CDR1 SEHNR, CDR2 FQNEAQ (reference sequence). CDR3 bases: TGTGCCAGCAGCTTAGGGTTGACTATTAGGAGTACGCAGTATTTT. It yields the protein CASSLGLTIRSTQYF. The whole variable domain, filled in from reference TRBV7-9 and TRBJ2-3, reads DTGVSQNPRHKITKRGQNVTFRCDPISEHNRLYWYRQTLGQGPEFLTYFQNEAQLEKSRLLSDRFSAERPKGSFSTLEIQRTEQGDSAMYLCASSLGLTIRSTQYFGPGTRLTVL.

This clonotype was seen more than once but under ten times. The chain carries TRBV20-1 and TRBJ1-4; no firm D call. CDR1 DFQATT and CDR2 SNEGSKA come from the germline V gene (reference sequence). The CDR3 loop spans 14 amino acids. V lost 1 base and J 0 bases, leaving 6 bases between the germline ends. The CDR3 spells CSARVTATNEKLFF. The DNA for the CDR3 is TGCAGTGCTAGAGTGACTGCAACTAATGAAAAACTGTTTTTT.

This chain links TRBV7-3 with TRBJ2-7; 8 nucleotides match TRBD1. The CDR3 is 15 residues long. The V gene's germline CDR1 is SGHTA and CDR2 FQGTGA. Trimming at V came to 4 bases and at J to 2 bases, leaving 7 bases not matched to a gene. The CDR3 loop reads CASSSAGTGTYEQYF. CDR3 bases: TGTGCCAGCAGCTCAGCCGGGACAGGTACCTACGAGCAGTACTTC.

This clonotype was detected only a few times. This chain connects TRBV20-1 to TRBJ1-4, with a weak D call TRBD1 (6 bases). Trimming removed 7 bases at V and 1 base at J, with 13 bases between. CDR3 length equals 14 residues. Germline V gene sequence: CDR1 DFQATT, CDR2 SNEGSKA (reference sequence). CDR3 DNA: TGCAGTGTTATTAAGGGGGGAACTAATGAAAAACTGTTTTTT. Its translation is CSVIKGGTNEKLFF.

This clonotype is medium-sized within its sample. The rearrangement uses TRBV12-3 or TRBV12-4 and TRBJ1-6; D uncertain. CDR3 length equals 14 residues. V was shortened by 6 bases and J by 8 bases, with 14 bases between the two germline ends. CDR3 nucleotide sequence: TGTGCCAGCAGCAAAGCGACACCTTATTCACCCCTCCACTTT. Translating it yields CASSKATPYSPLHF.

Ten or more counts support this clonotype. The chain carries TRBV7-6 and TRBJ2-7, with D perhaps TRBD1 or TRBD2 (5 bases each). The CDR3 loop spans 14 amino acids. The germline CDR1 and CDR2 sequences are SGHVS and FNYEAQ. Trimming took 5 bases from V and 5 from J, leaving 16 bases between them. The CDR3 nucleotides are TGTGCCAGCAGCAGTCAACGGGGCAGGGACGAGCAGTACTTC. It yields the protein CASSSQRGRDEQYF.

Judged by abundance, this clonotype is medium-sized. The chain links TRBV27 to TRBJ1-1; 8 bases line up with TRBD1. Germline CDR1 is MNHEY and CDR2 is SMNVEV (reference sequence). There are 15 residues in the CDR3. V was pared by 5 bases and J by 5 bases, with 10 bases of the junction left unmatched. The CDR3 here is CASSKSRTGMTEAFF. Written as DNA, the CDR3 is TGTGCCAGCAGTAAATCAAGGACAGGGATGACTGAAGCTTTCTTT.

The chain links TRBV28 to TRBJ2-7; maybe TRBD2 (5 bases). CDR1 and CDR2 (germline): MDHEN, SYDVKM. The CDR3 has 13 amino acids. Here the CDR3 DNA reads TGTGCTGGAAAGAGGGCCAGCTCCTACGAGCAGTACTTC. Protein: CAGKRASSYEQYF.

The V call is TRBV6-6, the J call TRBJ1-3, with a weak D call TRBD1 (5 bases). The CDR3 covers 15 residues. The V and J ends lost 6 bases and 0 bases respectively, with 12 bases between them. The germline gives CDR1 MNHNY, CDR2 SVGAGI (reference sequence). CDR3 nucleotides: TGTGCCAGCAGGGGACTTCCGAGCTCTGGAAACACCATATATTTT. Amino acids: CASRGLPSSGNTIYF.

The chain is built from TRBV20-1 and TRBJ1-5; 7 nucleotides match TRBD1. In germline, CDR1 is DFQATT, CDR2 SNEGSKA (reference sequence). The CDR3 sequence is 17 residues long. The V and J ends lost 7 bases and 0 bases, in that order; junction bases with no gene match: 15. The DNA of the CDR3 is TGCAGTGTCGACAGACGCGGGACAGCCGATAGCAATCAGCCCCAGCATTTT. Translating gives CSVDRRGTADSNQPQHF.

This clonotype was seen more than once but under ten times. The genes are TRBV7-9 and TRBJ2-1; D not certain. V lost 3 bases to trimming and J lost 6 bases, with 0 bases between them. The CDR3 contains 10 residues. Germline V gives CDR1 SEHNR, CDR2 FQNEAQ (reference sequence). In nucleotides, the CDR3 is TGTGCCAGCAGCTTCAATGAGCAGTTCTTC. It translates to CASSFNEQFF.

In regard to this clonotype: This may come from a read error, since a much larger clone is one base off. This chain connects TRBV5-6 to TRBJ1-2; tentatively, D is TRBD1 (5 bases). The CDR3 spans 11 residues. Trimming left V 5 bases short and J 8 bases short, with 10 bases between. Germline V gives CDR1 SGHDT, CDR2 YYEEEE. The CDR3 loop reads CASRTGPGYTF. In DNA, the CDR3 is TGTGCCAGCAGAACAGGCCCCGGCTACACCTTC.

The J gene is TRBJ2-3, the V gene TRBV29-1; 15 bases align to TRBD2. J was trimmed by 3 bases and V by 6 bases; bases with no gene match: 10. The CDR3 sequence is 17 residues long. The germline V gene has CDR1 SQVTM and CDR2 ANQGSEA. The CDR3 sequence is CSVAGTSGRPSTDTQYF. The DNA for the CDR3 is TGCAGCGTAGCCGGGACTAGCGGGAGGCCAAGTACAGATACGCAGTATTTT.

The chain uses TRBV28 and TRBJ2-2; no definite D call. Between the trimmed V and J ends, which lost 2 bases and 13 bases, there was a span of 14 bases. This CDR3 comprises 13 residues. Germline V gene data show CDR1 as MDHEN and CDR2 as SYDVKM. CDR3 coding DNA: TGTGCCAGCAGTTTACCTGACCTTCTCTGGCTGTTTTTT. The encoded protein is CASSLPDLLWLFF.

This clonotype is deemed medium-sized. The chain employs TRBV6-5 and TRBJ2-5; 8 bases are shared with TRBD1. This CDR3 has 14 residues. V was clipped by 0 bases and J by 7 bases; unmatched bases: 4. Germline V gives CDR1 MNHEY, CDR2 SVGAGI. CDR3 region: CASSYSPGGRTQYF. Here the CDR3 DNA reads TGTGCCAGCAGTTACTCGCCAGGGGGCAGGACCCAGTACTTC.

This clonotype was counted a few times. The chain combines TRBV28 with TRBJ2-7; TRBD1 might be the D (6 bases). The CDR3 spans 10 residues. Trimming pared 10 bases from V and 6 bases from J, leaving 10 bases between. The germline gives CDR1 MDHEN, CDR2 SYDVKM. The CDR3 is CATTGREQYF. CDR3 sequence (DNA): TGTGCCACCACAGGGCGCGAGCAGTACTTC.

In its sample, this clonotype was seen a few times. In DNA form, the CDR3 reads TGTGCCAGCAGCACTACTATTCGGGGGACCTACGAGCAGTACTTC. Its translation is CASSTTIRGTYEQYF. The chain is built from TRBV7-2 and TRBJ2-7, with D maybe TRBD2 (6 bases). The CDR3 has 15 residues. Germline lookup yields CDR1 SGHTA and CDR2 FQGNSA. Trimming removed 5 bases from V and 2 bases from J, with 16 bases in between.

This sequence joins TRBV13 and TRBJ2-5, with 7 bases that match TRBD1. CDR1 and CDR2 from the germline V gene are PRHDT and FYEKMQ (reference sequence). V trimming: 3 bases; J trimming: 0 bases; junction bases outside the gene matches: 7. CDR3 length: 16 residues. The CDR3 region has the DNA TGTGCCAGCAGCTTGATGCCGGGACAGCACCAAGAGACCCAGTACTTC. This translates into CASSLMPGQHQETQYF.

In its sample, this clonotype ranks as medium-sized. The V and J genes are TRBV27 and TRBJ2-1, with TRBD2 identical over 13 bases. The J segment lost 9 bases and the V segment lost 6 bases, leaving 5 bases of the junction unmatched. Germline assignment: CDR1 MNHEY and CDR2 SMNVEV (reference sequence). The CDR3 sequence is 14 residues long. The chain's CDR3 is CASRLAGGPSEQFF. Written as DNA, the CDR3 is TGTGCCAGCAGACTAGCGGGGGGGCCGTCTGAGCAGTTCTTC.

The sample holds many counts of this clonotype. The chain carries TRBV27 and TRBJ1-1; TRBD1 might be the D (6 bases). This CDR3 is built from 13 residues. Germline CDR1 and CDR2: MNHEY and SMNVEV (reference sequence). V lost 5 bases, J lost 1 base, and 8 bases lay in between. The CDR3 sequence is CASSPGQNTEAFF. In DNA, the CDR3 is TGTGCCAGCAGTCCGGGACAGAACACTGAAGCTTTCTTT.